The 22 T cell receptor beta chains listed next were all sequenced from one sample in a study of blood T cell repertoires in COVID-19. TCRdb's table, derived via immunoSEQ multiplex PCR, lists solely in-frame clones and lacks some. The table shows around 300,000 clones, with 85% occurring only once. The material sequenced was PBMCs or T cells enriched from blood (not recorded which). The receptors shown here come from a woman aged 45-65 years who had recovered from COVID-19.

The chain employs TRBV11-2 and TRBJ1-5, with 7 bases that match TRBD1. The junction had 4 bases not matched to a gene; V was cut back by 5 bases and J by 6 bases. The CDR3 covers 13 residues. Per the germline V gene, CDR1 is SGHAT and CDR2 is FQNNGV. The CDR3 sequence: CASSQDRVQPQHF. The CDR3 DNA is TGTGCCAGCAGCCAAGACAGGGTTCAGCCCCAGCATTTT. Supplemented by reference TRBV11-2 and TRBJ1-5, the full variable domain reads EAGVAQSPRYKIIEKRQSVAFWCNPISGHATLYWYQQILGQGPKLLIQFQNNGVVDDSQLPKDRFSAERLKGVDSTLKIQPAKLEDSAVYLCASSQDRVQPQHFGDGTRLSIL.

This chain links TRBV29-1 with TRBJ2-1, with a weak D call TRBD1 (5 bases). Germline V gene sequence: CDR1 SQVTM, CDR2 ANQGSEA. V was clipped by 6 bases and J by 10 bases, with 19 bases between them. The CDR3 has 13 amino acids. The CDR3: CSVPTVGHKEQFF. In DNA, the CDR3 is TGCAGCGTACCGACAGTAGGGCATAAGGAGCAGTTCTTC.

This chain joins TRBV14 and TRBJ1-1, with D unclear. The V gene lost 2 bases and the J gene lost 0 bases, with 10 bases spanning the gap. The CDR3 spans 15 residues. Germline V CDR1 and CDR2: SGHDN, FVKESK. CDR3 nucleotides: TGTGCCAGCAGCCAAACCGGGTATGTGAACACTGAAGCTTTCTTT. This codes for CASSQTGYVNTEAFF.

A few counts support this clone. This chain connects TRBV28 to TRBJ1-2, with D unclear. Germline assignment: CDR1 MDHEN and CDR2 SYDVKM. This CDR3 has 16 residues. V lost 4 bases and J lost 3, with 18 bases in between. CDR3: CASSSFQEARHYGYTF. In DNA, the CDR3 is TGTGCCAGCAGTTCCTTTCAGGAGGCCCGACACTATGGCTACACCTTC.

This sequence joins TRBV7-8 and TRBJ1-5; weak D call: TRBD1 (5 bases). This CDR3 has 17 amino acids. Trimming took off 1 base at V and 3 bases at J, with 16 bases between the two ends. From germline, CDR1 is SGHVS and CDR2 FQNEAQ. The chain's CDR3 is CASSLGGRGRDNQPQHF. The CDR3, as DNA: TGTGCCAGCAGCTTAGGCGGTCGTGGCAGGGACAATCAGCCCCAGCATTTT.

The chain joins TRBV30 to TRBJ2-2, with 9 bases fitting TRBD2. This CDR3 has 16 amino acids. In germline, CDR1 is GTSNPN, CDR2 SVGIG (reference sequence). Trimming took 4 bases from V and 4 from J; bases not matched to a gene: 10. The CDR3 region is CAWNGGRLAVTGELFF. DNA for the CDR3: TGTGCCTGGAACGGTGGAAGACTAGCGGTCACCGGGGAGCTGTTTTTT. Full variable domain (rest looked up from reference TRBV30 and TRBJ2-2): SQTIHQWPATLVQPVGSPLSLECTVEGTSNPNLYWYRQAAGRGLQLLFYSVGIGQISSEVPQNLSASRPQDRQFILSSKKLLLSDSGFYLCAWNGGRLAVTGELFFGEGSRLTVL.

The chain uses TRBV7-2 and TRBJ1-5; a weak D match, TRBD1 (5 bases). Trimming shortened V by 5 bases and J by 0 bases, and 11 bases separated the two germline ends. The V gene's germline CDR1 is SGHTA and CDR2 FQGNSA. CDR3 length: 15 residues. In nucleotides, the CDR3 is TGTGCCAGCAGCCACCGGACAACTAGCAATCAGCCCCAGCATTTT. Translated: CASSHRTTSNQPQHF.

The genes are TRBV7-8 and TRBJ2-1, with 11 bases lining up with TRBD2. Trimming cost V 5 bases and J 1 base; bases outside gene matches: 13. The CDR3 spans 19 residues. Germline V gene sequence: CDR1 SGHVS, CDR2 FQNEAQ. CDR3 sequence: CASSQRVPLAGESYNEQFF. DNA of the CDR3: TGTGCCAGCAGCCAGAGAGTCCCACTAGCGGGGGAATCCTACAATGAGCAGTTCTTC.

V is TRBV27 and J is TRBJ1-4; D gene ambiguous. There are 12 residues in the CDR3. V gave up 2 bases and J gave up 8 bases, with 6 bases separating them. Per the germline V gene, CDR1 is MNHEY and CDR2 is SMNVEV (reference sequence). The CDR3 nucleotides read TGTGCCAGCAGTTTACTAGGCGAAAAACTGTTTTTT. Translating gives CASSLLGEKLFF.

The CDR3 sequence: CASRLQGYSNQPQHF. The CDR3 DNA sequence: TGTGCCAGCAGACTACAGGGTTATAGCAATCAGCCCCAGCATTTT. The chain recombines TRBV27 with TRBJ1-5; perhaps TRBD1 as D (6 bases). CDR1 is MNHEY and CDR2 is SMNVEV in the germline V gene (reference sequence). The CDR3 runs to 15 residues. Deletions cut 6 bases from V and 0 bases from J, with 12 bases between.

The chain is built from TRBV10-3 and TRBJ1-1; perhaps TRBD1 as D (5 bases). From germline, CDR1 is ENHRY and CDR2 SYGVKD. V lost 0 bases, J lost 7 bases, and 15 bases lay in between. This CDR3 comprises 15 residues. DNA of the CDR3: TGTGCCATCAGTGAGTCCTTAGGGGTAGGCGGTGAAGCTTTCTTT. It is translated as CAISESLGVGGEAFF.

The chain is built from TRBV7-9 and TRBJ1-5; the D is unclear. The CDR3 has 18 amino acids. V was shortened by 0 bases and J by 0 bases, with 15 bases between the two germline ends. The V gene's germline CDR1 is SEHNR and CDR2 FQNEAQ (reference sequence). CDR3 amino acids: CASSLASLAVDSNQPQHF. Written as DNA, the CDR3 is TGTGCCAGCAGCTTAGCGTCTTTGGCCGTCGATAGCAATCAGCCCCAGCATTTT. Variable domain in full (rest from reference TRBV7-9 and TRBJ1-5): DTGVSQNPRHKITKRGQNVTFRCDPISEHNRLYWYRQTLGQGPEFLTYFQNEAQLEKSRLLSDRFSAERPKGSFSTLEIQRTEQGDSAMYLCASSLASLAVDSNQPQHFGDGTRLSIL.

CDR3 sequence: CASSLVGQMNTEAFF. The CDR3, as DNA: TGCGCCAGCAGCTTGGTGGGGCAGATGAACACTGAAGCTTTCTTT. The rearrangement links TRBV5-1 to TRBJ1-1; D perhaps matches TRBD1 (5 bases). The CDR3 consists of 15 residues. Germline V gene lookup returns CDR1 SGHRS and CDR2 YFSETQ. Trimming cost V 0 bases and J 0 bases, with 9 bases left between them.

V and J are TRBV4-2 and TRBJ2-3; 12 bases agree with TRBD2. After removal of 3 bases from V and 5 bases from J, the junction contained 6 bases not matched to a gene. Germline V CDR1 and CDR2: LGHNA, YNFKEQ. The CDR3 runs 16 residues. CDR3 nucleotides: TGTGCCAGCAGCCAGCGACTAGCGGGAGAGGTAGATACGCAGTATTTT. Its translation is CASSQRLAGEVDTQYF.

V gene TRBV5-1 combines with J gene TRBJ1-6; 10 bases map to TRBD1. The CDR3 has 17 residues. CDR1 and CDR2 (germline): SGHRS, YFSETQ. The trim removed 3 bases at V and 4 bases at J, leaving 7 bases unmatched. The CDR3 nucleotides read TGCGCCAGCAGCTGGGGGGACAGGGGAAAGTATAATTCACCCCTCCACTTT. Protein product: CASSWGDRGKYNSPLHF.

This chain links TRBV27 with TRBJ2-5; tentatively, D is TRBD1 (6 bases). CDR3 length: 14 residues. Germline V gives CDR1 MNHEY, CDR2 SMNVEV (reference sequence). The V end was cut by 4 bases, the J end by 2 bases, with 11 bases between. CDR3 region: CASSSRQVQETQYF. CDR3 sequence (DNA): TGTGCCAGCAGTTCCAGACAGGTTCAAGAGACCCAGTACTTC.

The CDR3 nucleotides read TGTGCCACCTCGGACCCCGACAGGGAGTTAGGGGAAAAACTGTTTTTT. This sequence encodes CATSDPDRELGEKLFF. V usage is TRBV10-3 and J usage is TRBJ1-4; 7 nucleotides match TRBD1. The CDR3 spans 16 residues. Germline V gene sequence: CDR1 ENHRY, CDR2 SYGVKD. J was trimmed by 8 bases and V by 10 bases; bases with no gene match: 19.

The DNA of the CDR3 is TGTGCCAGTAGCGGGACTAGTTCCTACAATGAGCAGTTCTTC. This translates into CASSGTSSYNEQFF. This chain connects TRBV19 to TRBJ2-1; 8 nucleotides match TRBD2. V shed 6 bases and J 1 base; nucleotides not matched to a gene: 2. Germline CDR1 is LNHDA and CDR2 is SQIVND (reference sequence). The CDR3 is 14 residues long.

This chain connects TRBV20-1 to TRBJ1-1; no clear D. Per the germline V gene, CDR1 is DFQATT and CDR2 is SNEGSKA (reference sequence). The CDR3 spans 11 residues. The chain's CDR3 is CSPIRNTEAFF. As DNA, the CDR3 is TGCAGCCCTATAAGGAACACTGAAGCTTTCTTT.

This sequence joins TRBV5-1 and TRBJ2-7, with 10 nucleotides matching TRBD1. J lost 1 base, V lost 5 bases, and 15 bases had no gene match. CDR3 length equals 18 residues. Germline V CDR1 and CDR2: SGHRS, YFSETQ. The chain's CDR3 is CASSRSPGQGPNSYEQYF. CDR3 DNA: TGCGCCAGCAGTCGGAGCCCGGGACAGGGGCCTAATTCCTACGAGCAGTACTTC.

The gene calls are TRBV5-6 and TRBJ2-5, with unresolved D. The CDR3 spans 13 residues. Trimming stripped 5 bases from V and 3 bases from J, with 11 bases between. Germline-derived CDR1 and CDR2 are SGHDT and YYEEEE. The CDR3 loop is CASSITLEETQYF. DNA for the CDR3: TGTGCCAGCAGTATAACGTTAGAAGAGACCCAGTACTTC.

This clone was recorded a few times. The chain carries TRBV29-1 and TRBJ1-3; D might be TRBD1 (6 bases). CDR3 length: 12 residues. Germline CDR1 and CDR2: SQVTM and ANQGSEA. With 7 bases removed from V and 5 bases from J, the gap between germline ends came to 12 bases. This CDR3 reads CSGTGFRNTIYF. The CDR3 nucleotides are TGCAGCGGTACAGGGTTTCGAAACACCATATATTTT.